This passage covers 29 T cell receptor beta chains from one sample sequenced in a study of cytomegalovirus exposure and HLA in healthy donors. The PCR contained 60 Vbeta and 13 Jbeta primers. Clones were read by immunoSEQ multiplex PCR, and TCRdb kept only the in-frame ones, dropping some. The table lists approximately 100,000 clones, 50% to 80% of them singletons, with around 4% in the top ten. Sequenced input: PBMCs. The receptor set was obtained from a young man in good health and CMV-seronegative.

The rearrangement uses TRBV7-2 and TRBJ1-1, with a weak D call TRBD1 (5 bases). The length of the CDR3 is 13 residues. In germline, CDR1 is SGHTA, CDR2 FQGNSA. The V end lost 1 base, the J end lost 4 bases, and 7 bases lay between the germline ends. This CDR3 reads CASSLDRSTEAFF. The CDR3 nucleotides are TGTGCCAGCAGCTTAGACAGGTCCACTGAAGCTTTCTTT.

The rearrangement links TRBV27 to TRBJ1-1; the D is unclear. The CDR3 consists of 14 residues. Per the germline V gene, CDR1 is MNHEY and CDR2 is SMNVEV (reference sequence). Trimming took off 5 bases at V and 3 bases at J, with 13 bases between the two ends. CDR3 nucleotides: TGTGCCAGCAGTCCCGGCTGGAGGGACACTGAAGCTTTCTTT. This sequence encodes CASSPGWRDTEAFF.

On this clone itself: Compared with germline, one end of the junction differs, possibly owing to a read error. The chain carries TRBV7-7 and TRBJ2-1; 12 nucleotides agree with TRBD2. The germline CDR1 and CDR2 sequences are SSHAT and FNYEAQ (reference sequence). The CDR3 covers 15 residues. The CDR3: CASSLGLAGSNEQFF. CDR3 in DNA: TGTGCTAGCAGCTTAGGACTAGCGGGAAGTAATGAGCAGTTCTTC.

The rearrangement joins TRBV6-5 to TRBJ2-7; the match to TRBD1 covers 9 bases. This CDR3 spans 14 amino acids. Trimming removed 0 bases from V and 3 bases from J; junction bases left unmatched: 0. CDR1 and CDR2 from the germline V gene are MNHEY and SVGAGI. The CDR3 loop reads CASSYSGQGYEQYF. DNA of the CDR3: TGTGCCAGCAGTTACTCGGGACAGGGCTACGAGCAGTACTTC.

A single count supports this clone. This chain uses TRBV2 with TRBJ1-1, with D maybe TRBD1 (5 bases). V dropped 4 bases and J dropped 0 bases, with 12 bases sitting between them. CDR1 SNHLY and CDR2 FYNNEI come from the germline V gene. The CDR3 is 15 residues long. CDR3 DNA sequence: TGTGCCAGCAGTGTACGGACAAGGATGAACACTGAAGCTTTCTTT. It translates to CASSVRTRMNTEAFF.

This clone has a handful of counts. V usage is TRBV6-4 and J usage is TRBJ2-1; TRBD2 agrees at 12 bases. The trim removed 4 bases at V and 9 bases at J, leaving 4 bases unmatched. This CDR3 contains 14 residues. CDR1 MRHNA and CDR2 SNTAGT come from the germline V gene. The CDR3 DNA sequence: TGTGCCAGCAGTGCGTCGACTAGCGGGAGTGAGCAGTTCTTC. Protein: CASSASTSGSEQFF.

CDR3 DNA sequence: TGTGCCAGTAGACTAACCTCTAGCGGGAAGAAAGAGACCCAGTACTTC. As protein: CASRLTSSGKKETQYF. The genes are TRBV19 and TRBJ2-5; 9 nucleotides match TRBD2. The CDR3 is 16 residues long. In germline, CDR1 is LNHDA, CDR2 SQIVND (reference sequence). V lost 6 bases, J lost 3 bases, and 11 bases stayed unmatched.

This rearrangement joins TRBV2 to TRBJ2-4; D might be TRBD1 (6 bases). The V gene lost 6 bases and the J gene lost 0 bases, with 15 bases spanning the gap. The CDR3 spans 16 residues. Germline V lookup: CDR1 SNHLY, CDR2 FYNNEI. The CDR3: CASSEDSRLAKNIQYF. CDR3 nucleotide sequence: TGTGCCAGCAGCGAGGACAGCCGCCTAGCCAAAAACATTCAGTACTTC.

This clone was found once. The chain recombines TRBV5-4 with TRBJ2-5; 7 bases agree with TRBD1. The germline gives CDR1 SGHNT, CDR2 YYREEE (reference sequence). V was pared by 4 bases and J by 3 bases, with 6 bases of the junction left unmatched. This CDR3 has 14 amino acids. CDR3 region: CASSPQGVKETQYF. DNA of the CDR3: TGTGCCAGCAGCCCCCAGGGGGTAAAAGAGACCCAGTACTTC.

The chain joins TRBV2 to TRBJ2-7; maybe TRBD2 (6 bases). CDR3 length equals 15 residues. Germline CDR1 reads SNHLY; CDR2 reads FYNNEI. The V and J ends lost 4 bases and 6 bases respectively, with 19 bases between them. As DNA, the CDR3 is TGTGCCAGCAGTGGCTCGAGACTAGGAGTCGGCGAGCAGTACTTC. Protein: CASSGSRLGVGEQYF.

The gene calls are TRBV9 and TRBJ2-1; D possibly corresponds to TRBD2 (6 bases). CDR1 and CDR2 from the germline V gene are SGDLS and YYNGEE. The V end lost 0 bases, the J end lost 9 bases, and 10 bases lay between the germline ends. This CDR3 has 13 residues. CDR3 sequence (DNA): TGTGCCAGCAGCGTAGTCCCGGGAGTTGAGCAGTTCTTC. Encoded protein: CASSVVPGVEQFF.

CDR3 DNA sequence: TGTGCCATCAGTGAACTATACCTACAAGAGACCCAGTACTTC. Residues: CAISELYLQETQYF. The chain uses TRBV10-3 and TRBJ2-5; D is unresolved. The CDR3 runs to 14 residues. The ends were cut back, 3 bases at V and 2 bases at J, with 10 bases in the middle. Germline lookup yields CDR1 ENHRY and CDR2 SYGVKD.

This clone has just a few counts. The chain couples TRBV28 to TRBJ2-7; TRBD1 agrees at 8 bases. With 4 bases clipped from V and 3 bases from J, the junction kept 11 bases outside the gene matches. The CDR3 spans 16 residues. Germline V gene data show CDR1 as MDHEN and CDR2 as SYDVKM. The CDR3 here is CASSSYRTGSLYEQYF. In nucleotides, the CDR3 is TGTGCCAGCAGTTCTTACCGGACAGGGTCTCTCTACGAGCAGTACTTC.

V and J are TRBV30 and TRBJ2-7; 10 bases are a match to TRBD1. Germline assignment: CDR1 GTSNPN and CDR2 SVGIG (reference sequence). The length of the CDR3 is 12 residues. V lost 4 bases to trimming and J lost 7 bases; unmatched junction nucleotides: 4. The CDR3 DNA follows: TGTGCCTGGATCGGGACAGGGGTTGAGCAGTACTTC. Translated, it gives CAWIGTGVEQYF.

The V call is TRBV28, the J call TRBJ2-7, with 7 bases that match TRBD2. CDR3 size: 16 residues. Trimming removed 5 bases from V and 6 bases from J; junction bases left unmatched: 16. CDR1 MDHEN and CDR2 SYDVKM come from the germline V gene. Written as DNA, the CDR3 is TGTGCCAGCAGTCTAGTTTGGGGCGGGAGTACGGCCGAGCAGTACTTC. Its protein product is CASSLVWGGSTAEQYF.

This clone was counted a few times. Mismatch with germline at one junction end may stem from a read error. CDR3 sequence: CATSAGEQYF. CDR3 coding DNA: TGTGCCACCAGTGCCGGCGAGCAGTACTTC. The chain uses TRBV6-1 and TRBJ2-7; D gene ambiguous. Germline CDR1 MNHNS, CDR2 SASEGT. This CDR3 comprises 10 residues.

This chain connects TRBV19 to TRBJ2-4, with D possibly TRBD2 on 7 matching bases. V was cut by 4 bases and J by 3 bases, with 10 bases left in between. Per the germline V gene, CDR1 is LNHDA and CDR2 is SQIVND (reference sequence). The CDR3 totals 14 residues. CDR3 bases: TGTGCCAGTAGTAACAGGGACTACAAAAACATTCAGTACTTC. This translates into CASSNRDYKNIQYF.

The V call is TRBV7-2, the J call TRBJ2-7, with a tentative D call TRBD1 (5 bases). The CDR3 covers 13 residues. Germline lookup yields CDR1 SGHTA and CDR2 FQGNSA. V lost 5 bases and J lost 0, with 8 bases in between. This chain's CDR3 is CASSPDSSYEQYF. As DNA, the CDR3 is TGTGCCAGCAGCCCCGACAGCTCCTACGAGCAGTACTTC.

This chain links TRBV6-5 with TRBJ1-2; no clear D gene. Germline CDR1 MNHEY, CDR2 SVGAGI. CDR3 length equals 12 residues. Trimming pared 5 bases from V and 4 bases from J, leaving 8 bases between. CDR3 DNA sequence: TGTGCCAGCAGTGAGGGAAGCTATGGCTACACCTTC. Amino acids: CASSEGSYGYTF.

This clone came up once. This chain joins TRBV4-3 and TRBJ2-7; D might be TRBD2 (5 bases). This CDR3 contains 14 residues. Germline loops: CDR1 LGHNA, CDR2 YSLEER. Trimming pared 0 bases from V and 0 bases from J, leaving 6 bases between. The chain's CDR3 is CASSQEGSSYEQYF. The DNA for the CDR3 is TGCGCCAGCAGCCAAGAAGGGAGCTCCTACGAGCAGTACTTC.

V usage is TRBV5-4 and J usage is TRBJ2-3; D uncertain. Germline V gene data show CDR1 as SGHNT and CDR2 as YYREEE (reference sequence). This CDR3 is 13 amino acids long. The ends were cut back, 4 bases at V and 1 base at J, with 7 bases in the middle. The CDR3 nucleotides read TGTGCCAGCAGCCCTCCGGGCACAGATACGCAGTATTTT. Encoded protein: CASSPPGTDTQYF. The whole variable domain, remainder taken from reference TRBV5-4 and TRBJ2-3, is ETGVTQSPTHLIKTRGQQVTLRCSSQSGHNTVSWYQQALGQGPQFIFQYYREEENGRGNFPPRFSGLQFPNYSSELNVNALELDDSALYLCASSPPGTDTQYFGPGTRLTVL.

This rearrangement joins TRBV15 to TRBJ1-1; D not certain. This CDR3 contains 15 residues. From germline, CDR1 is LNHNV and CDR2 YYDKDF (reference sequence). Trimming cost V 0 bases and J 5 bases, with 13 bases left between them. The chain's CDR3 is CATSRDRDSGTEAFF. CDR3 DNA: TGTGCCACCAGCAGAGACAGAGATTCAGGTACTGAAGCTTTCTTT.

The V gene is TRBV2, the J gene TRBJ1-5, with 7 positions matching TRBD1. This CDR3 has 14 residues. Trimming took 6 bases from V and 0 from J; bases not matched to a gene: 2. Germline V gene data show CDR1 as SNHLY and CDR2 as FYNNEI. Here the CDR3 DNA reads TGTGCCAGCAGGGGACAGAGTAGCAATCAGCCCCAGCATTTT. This codes for CASRGQSSNQPQHF.

The chain is built from TRBV9 and TRBJ2-3; TRBD2 matches at 7 bases. CDR1 and CDR2 from the germline V gene are SGDLS and YYNGEE. V was clipped by 1 base and J by 6 bases; unmatched bases: 5. The CDR3 is made up of 14 amino acids. The CDR3, as DNA: TGTGCCAGCAGCGTAATCGGGCGGGAGGATACGCAGTATTTT. Its translation: CASSVIGREDTQYF.

The chain links TRBV28 to TRBJ2-1; D is possibly TRBD1 (6 bases). CDR1 is MDHEN, CDR2 SYDVKM, per germline. V was pared by 8 bases and J by 0 bases, with 11 bases between. The CDR3 consists of 14 residues. Here the CDR3 reads CASLGHHSYNEQFF. CDR3 DNA sequence: TGTGCCAGCCTGGGACATCACTCCTACAATGAGCAGTTCTTC.

The chain carries TRBV27 and TRBJ2-1, with 13 bases fitting TRBD2. The V segment lost 4 bases and the J segment 5 bases; nucleotides outside the gene matches: 14. Per the germline V gene, CDR1 is MNHEY and CDR2 is SMNVEV (reference sequence). This CDR3 has 19 amino acids. CDR3 sequence: CASSSRDRGLAGPNNEQFF. The CDR3 nucleotides read TGTGCCAGCAGTTCCCGGGACAGGGGACTAGCGGGGCCTAACAATGAGCAGTTCTTC.

This clone has just a few counts. This chain links TRBV9 with TRBJ2-1; 7 nucleotides line up with TRBD2. V trimming: 4 bases; J trimming: 7 bases; junction bases outside the gene matches: 14. Germline V CDR1 and CDR2: SGDLS, YYNGEE. This CDR3 contains 16 residues. The CDR3 loop reads CASSSQTSIPGNEQFF. CDR3 bases: TGTGCCAGCAGCTCCCAGACTAGCATACCGGGGAATGAGCAGTTCTTC.

The chain is built from TRBV6-1 and TRBJ2-1, with TRBD2 identical over 8 bases. Germline V lookup: CDR1 MNHNS, CDR2 SASEGT. The CDR3 sequence is 17 residues long. V lost 3 bases and J lost 4; bases outside the gene matches: 11. In DNA form, the CDR3 reads TGTGCCAGCAGTGACGATGTACTAGCGGATACGTACAATGAGCAGTTCTTC. It is translated as CASSDDVLADTYNEQFF.

The CDR3 protein is CASRSTSGATDTQYF. CDR3 DNA sequence: TGTGCCAGCAGGAGCACTAGCGGAGCCACAGATACGCAGTATTTT. The chain couples TRBV6-4 to TRBJ2-3; 8 bases line up with TRBD2. V lost 6 bases to trimming and J lost 2 bases; unmatched junction nucleotides: 7. This CDR3 contains 15 residues. Germline V gene sequence: CDR1 MRHNA, CDR2 SNTAGT.